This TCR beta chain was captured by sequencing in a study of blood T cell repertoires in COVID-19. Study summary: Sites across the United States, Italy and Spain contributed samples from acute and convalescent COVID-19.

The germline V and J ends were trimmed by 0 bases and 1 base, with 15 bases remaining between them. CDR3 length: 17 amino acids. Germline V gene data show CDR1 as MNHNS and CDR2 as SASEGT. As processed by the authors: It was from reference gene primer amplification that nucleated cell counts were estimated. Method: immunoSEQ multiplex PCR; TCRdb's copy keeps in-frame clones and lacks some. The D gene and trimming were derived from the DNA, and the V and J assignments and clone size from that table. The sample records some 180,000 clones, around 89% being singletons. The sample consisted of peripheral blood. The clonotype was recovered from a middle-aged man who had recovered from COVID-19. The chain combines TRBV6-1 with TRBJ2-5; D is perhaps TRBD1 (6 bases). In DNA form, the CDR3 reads TGTGCCAGCAGTGAAGCGCAGAGCAGGGGATCCCAAGAGACCCAGTACTTC. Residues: CASSEAQSRGSQETQYF.